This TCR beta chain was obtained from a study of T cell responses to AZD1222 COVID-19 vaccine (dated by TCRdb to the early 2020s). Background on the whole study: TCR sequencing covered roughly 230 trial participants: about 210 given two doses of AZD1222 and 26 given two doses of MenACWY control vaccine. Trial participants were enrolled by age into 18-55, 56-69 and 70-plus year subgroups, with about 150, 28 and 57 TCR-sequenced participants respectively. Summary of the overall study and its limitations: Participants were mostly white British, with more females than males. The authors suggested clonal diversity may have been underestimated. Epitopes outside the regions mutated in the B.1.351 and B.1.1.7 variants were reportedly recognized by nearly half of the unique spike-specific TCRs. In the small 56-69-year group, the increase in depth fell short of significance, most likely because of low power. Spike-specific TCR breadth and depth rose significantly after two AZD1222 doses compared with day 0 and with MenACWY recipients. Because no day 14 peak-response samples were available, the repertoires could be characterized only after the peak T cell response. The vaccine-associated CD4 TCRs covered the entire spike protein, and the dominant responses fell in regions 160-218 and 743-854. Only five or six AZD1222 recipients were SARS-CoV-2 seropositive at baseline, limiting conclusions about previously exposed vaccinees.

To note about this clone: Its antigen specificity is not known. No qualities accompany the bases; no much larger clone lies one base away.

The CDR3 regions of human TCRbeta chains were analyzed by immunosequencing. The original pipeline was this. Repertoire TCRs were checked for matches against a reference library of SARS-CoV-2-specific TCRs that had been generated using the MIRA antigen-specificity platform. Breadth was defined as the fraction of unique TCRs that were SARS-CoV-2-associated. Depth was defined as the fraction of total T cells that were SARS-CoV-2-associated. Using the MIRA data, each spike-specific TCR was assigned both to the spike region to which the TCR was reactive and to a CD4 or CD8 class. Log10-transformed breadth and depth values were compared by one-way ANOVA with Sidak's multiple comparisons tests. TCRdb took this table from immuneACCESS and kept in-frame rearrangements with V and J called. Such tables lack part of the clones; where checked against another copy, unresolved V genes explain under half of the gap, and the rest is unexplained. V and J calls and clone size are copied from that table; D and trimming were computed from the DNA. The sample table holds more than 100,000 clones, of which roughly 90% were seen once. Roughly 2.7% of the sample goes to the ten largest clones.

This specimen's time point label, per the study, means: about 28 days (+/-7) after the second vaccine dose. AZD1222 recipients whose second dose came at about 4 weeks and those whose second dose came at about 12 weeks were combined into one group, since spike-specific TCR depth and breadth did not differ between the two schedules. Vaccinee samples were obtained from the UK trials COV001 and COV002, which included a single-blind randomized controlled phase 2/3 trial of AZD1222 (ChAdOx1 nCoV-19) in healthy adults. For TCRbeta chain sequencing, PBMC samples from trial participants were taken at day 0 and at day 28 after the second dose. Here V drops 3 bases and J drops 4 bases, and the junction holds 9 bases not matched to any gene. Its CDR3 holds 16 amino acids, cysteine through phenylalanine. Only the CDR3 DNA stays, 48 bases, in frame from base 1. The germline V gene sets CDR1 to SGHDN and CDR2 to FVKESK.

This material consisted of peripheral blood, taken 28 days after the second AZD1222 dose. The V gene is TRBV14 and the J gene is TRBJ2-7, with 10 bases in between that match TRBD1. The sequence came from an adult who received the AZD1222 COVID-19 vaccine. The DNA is TGTGCCAGCAGCCATGGGACAGGGGACGCGGGATACGAGCAGTACTTC. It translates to CASSHGTGDAGYEQYF.